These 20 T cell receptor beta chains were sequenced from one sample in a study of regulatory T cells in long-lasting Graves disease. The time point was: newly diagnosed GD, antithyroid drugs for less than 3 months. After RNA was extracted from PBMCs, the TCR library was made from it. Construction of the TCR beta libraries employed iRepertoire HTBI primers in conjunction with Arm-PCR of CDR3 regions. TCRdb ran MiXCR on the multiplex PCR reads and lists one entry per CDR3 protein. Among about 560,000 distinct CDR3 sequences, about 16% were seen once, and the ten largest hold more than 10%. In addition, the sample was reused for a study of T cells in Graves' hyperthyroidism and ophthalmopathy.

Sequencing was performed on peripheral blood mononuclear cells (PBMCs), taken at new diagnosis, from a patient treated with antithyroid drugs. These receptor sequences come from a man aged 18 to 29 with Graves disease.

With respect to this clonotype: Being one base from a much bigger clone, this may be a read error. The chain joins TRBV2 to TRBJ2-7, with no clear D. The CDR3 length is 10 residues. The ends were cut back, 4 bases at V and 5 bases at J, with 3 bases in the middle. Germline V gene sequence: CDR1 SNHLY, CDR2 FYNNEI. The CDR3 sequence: CASSANEQYF. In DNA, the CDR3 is TGTGCCAGCAGTGCAAACGAGCAGTACTTC.

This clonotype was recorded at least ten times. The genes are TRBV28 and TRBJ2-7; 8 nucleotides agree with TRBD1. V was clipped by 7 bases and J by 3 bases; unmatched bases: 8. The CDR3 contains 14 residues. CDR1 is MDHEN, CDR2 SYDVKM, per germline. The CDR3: CASTPAGGFYEQYF. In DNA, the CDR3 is TGTGCCAGCACCCCGGCAGGGGGCTTCTACGAGCAGTACTTC.

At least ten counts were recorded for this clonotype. The CDR3 sequence is CASSQEVSLNEQFF. The CDR3 DNA is TGCGCCAGCAGCCAAGAGGTTTCCCTAAATGAGCAGTTCTTC. The J gene is TRBJ2-1, the V gene TRBV4-1; D is undetermined. V shed 0 bases and J shed 7 bases, with 10 bases lying between them. Per the germline V gene, CDR1 is MGHRA and CDR2 is YSYEKL. CDR3 length equals 14 residues.

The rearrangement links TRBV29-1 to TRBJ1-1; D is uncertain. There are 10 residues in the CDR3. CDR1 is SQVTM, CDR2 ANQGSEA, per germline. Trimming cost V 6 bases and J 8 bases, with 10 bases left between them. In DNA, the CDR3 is TGCAGCGTGAGGCGGGAAGAAGCTTTCTTT. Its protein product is CSVRREEAFF.

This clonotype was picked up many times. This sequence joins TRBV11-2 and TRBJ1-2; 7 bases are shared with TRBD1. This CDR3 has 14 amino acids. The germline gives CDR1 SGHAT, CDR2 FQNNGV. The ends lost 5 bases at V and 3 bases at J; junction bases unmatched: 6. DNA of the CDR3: TGTGCCAGCAGCCGCCCAGGACAGGACTATGGCTACACCTTC. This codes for CASSRPGQDYGYTF. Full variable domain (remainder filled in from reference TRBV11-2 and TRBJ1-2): EAGVAQSPRYKIIEKRQSVAFWCNPISGHATLYWYQQILGQGPKLLIQFQNNGVVDDSQLPKDRFSAERLKGVDSTLKIQPAKLEDSAVYLCASSRPGQDYGYTFGSGTRLTVV.

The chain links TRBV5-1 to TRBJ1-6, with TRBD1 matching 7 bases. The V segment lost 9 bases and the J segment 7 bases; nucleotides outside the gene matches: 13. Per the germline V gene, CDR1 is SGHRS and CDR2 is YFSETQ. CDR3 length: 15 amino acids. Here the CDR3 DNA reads TGCGCCACAAAACAGGGGTCCGTCGGGAATTCACCCCTCCACTTT. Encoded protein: CATKQGSVGNSPLHF.

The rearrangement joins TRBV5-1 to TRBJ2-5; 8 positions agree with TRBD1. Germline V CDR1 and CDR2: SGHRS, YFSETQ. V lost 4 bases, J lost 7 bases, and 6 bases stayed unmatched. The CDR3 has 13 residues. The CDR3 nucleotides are TGCGCCAGCAGCCGGGGACAGGAGGGGACCCAGTACTTC. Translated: CASSRGQEGTQYF.

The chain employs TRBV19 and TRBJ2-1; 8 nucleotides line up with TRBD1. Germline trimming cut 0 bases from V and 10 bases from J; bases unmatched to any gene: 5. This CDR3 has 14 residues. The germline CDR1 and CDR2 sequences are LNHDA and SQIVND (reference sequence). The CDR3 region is CASSIDRGRREQFF. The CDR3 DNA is TGTGCCAGTAGTATAGACAGGGGGCGACGGGAGCAGTTCTTC.

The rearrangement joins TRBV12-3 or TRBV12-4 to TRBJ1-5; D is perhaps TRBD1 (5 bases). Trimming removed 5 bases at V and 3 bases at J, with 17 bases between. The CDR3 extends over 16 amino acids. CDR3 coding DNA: TGTGCCAGCAGTCTTTCGGACGGGGGATTCAATCAGCCCCAGCATTTT. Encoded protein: CASSLSDGGFNQPQHF.

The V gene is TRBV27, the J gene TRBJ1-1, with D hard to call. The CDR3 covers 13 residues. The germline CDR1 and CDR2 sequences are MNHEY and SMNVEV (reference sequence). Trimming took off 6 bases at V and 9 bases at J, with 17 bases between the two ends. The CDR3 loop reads CASRPFNLPKAFF. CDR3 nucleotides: TGTGCCAGCAGGCCATTCAACCTTCCGAAAGCTTTCTTT.

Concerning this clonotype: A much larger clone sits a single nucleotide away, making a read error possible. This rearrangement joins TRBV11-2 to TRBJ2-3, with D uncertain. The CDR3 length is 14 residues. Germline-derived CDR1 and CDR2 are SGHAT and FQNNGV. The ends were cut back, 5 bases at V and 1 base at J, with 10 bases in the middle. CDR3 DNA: TGTGCCAGCAGCCCCGTGGCTTGCACAGATACGCAGTATTTT. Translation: CASSPVACTDTQYF.

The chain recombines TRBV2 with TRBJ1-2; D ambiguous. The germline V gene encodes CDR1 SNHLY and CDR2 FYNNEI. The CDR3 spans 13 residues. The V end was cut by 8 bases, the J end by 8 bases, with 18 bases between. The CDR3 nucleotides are TGTGCCAGCTTTACATTATTGATGTGGGGCTACACCTTC. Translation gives CASFTLLMWGYTF.

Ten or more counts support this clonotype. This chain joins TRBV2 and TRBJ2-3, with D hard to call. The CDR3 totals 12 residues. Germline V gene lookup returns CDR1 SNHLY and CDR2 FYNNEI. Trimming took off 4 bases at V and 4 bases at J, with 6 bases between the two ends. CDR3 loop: CASSAHSDTQYF. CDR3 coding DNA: TGTGCCAGCAGTGCCCATTCAGATACGCAGTATTTT.

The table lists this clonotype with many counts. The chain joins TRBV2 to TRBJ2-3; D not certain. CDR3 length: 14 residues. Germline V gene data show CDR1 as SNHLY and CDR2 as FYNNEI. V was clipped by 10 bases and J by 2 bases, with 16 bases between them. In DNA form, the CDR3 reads TGTGCCACTAATCGACTTTCAGCCACAGATACGCAGTATTTT. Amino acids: CATNRLSATDTQYF.

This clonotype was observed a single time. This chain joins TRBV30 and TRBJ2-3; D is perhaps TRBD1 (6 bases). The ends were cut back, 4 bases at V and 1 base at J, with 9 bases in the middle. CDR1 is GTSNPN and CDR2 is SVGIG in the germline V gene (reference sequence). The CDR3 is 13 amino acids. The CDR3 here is CAWNRQGTDTQYF. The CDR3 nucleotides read TGTGCCTGGAATCGACAGGGCACAGATACGCAGTATTTT.

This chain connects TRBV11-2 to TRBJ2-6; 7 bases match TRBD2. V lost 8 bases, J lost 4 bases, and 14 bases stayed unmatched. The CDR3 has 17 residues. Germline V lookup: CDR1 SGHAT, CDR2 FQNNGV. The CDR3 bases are TGTGCCAGCCCTGGGGGGAGGGGATCTTCCGGGGCCAACGTCCTGACTTTC. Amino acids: CASPGGRGSSGANVLTF.

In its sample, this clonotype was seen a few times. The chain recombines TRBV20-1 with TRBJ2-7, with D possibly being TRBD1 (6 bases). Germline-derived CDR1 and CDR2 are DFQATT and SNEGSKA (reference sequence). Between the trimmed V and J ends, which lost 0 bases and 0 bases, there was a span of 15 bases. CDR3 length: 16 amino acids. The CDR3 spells CSAREARTATSYEQYF. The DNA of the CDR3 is TGCAGTGCTAGAGAGGCACGGACAGCGACCTCCTACGAGCAGTACTTC.

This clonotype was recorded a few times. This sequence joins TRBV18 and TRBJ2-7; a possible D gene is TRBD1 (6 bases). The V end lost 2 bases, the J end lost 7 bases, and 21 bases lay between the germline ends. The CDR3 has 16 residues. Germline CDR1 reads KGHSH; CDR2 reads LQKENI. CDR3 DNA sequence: TGTGCCAGCTCACCAGCCCGACCGGGACATAGTAGTGAGCAGTACTTC. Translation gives CASSPARPGHSSEQYF.

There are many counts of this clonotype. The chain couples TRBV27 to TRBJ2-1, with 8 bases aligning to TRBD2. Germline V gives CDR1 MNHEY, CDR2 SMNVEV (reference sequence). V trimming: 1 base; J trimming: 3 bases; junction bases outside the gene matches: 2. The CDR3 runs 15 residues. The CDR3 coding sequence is TGTGCCAGCAGTTTATGGGGGACTAGCTACAATGAGCAGTTCTTC. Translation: CASSLWGTSYNEQFF.

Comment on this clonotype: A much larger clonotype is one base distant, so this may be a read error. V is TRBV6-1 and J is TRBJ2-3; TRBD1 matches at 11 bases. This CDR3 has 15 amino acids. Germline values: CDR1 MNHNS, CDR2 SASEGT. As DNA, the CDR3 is TGTGCCAGCAGCAAAGGACAGGGGGCCACAGATGCGCAGTATTTT. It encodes CASSKGQGATDAQYF.